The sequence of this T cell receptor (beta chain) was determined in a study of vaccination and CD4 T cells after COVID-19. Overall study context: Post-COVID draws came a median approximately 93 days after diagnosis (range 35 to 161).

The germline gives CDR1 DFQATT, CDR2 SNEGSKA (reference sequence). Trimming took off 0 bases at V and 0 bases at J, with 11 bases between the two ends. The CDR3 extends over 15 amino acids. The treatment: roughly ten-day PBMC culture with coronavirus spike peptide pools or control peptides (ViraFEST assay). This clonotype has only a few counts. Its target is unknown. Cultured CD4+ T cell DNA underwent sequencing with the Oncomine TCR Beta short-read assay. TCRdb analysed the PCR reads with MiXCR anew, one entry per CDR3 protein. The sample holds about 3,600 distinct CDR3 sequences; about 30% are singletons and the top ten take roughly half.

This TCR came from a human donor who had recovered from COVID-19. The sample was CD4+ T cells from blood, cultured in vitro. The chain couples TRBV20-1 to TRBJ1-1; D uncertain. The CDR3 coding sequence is TGCAGTGCTAGAGATCCCGGCAGACTGAACACTGAAGCTTTCTTT. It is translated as CSARDPGRLNTEAFF.